Listed below are T cell receptor beta chains from one sample, sequenced in a study of T cell changes during pregnancy in multiple sclerosis. The protocol was immunoSEQ multiplex PCR, while the TCRdb copy is restricted to in-frame clones and leaves out a portion. This sample carries roughly 75,000 clones, roughly 91% of them seen once, and the ten largest clones take 2.5% to 3%. Sequencing was performed on peripheral blood, taken after pregnancy. The receptors derive from a female donor in good health, enrolled as a control in a pregnancy study. Each CDR3 is given with its conserved first and last residue. A D gene is named only where the DNA matches it firmly. A row's size may be missing; if present it is once, few, many or a size class.

clone_size | j_call | d_call | v_call | cdr3_nt | cdr3_aa
- | TRBJ2-3 | - | TRBV5-8 | TGTGCCAGCAGCCTGGGACTCTCGGAGGGAGGTACGCAGTATTTT | CASSLGLSEGGTQYF
- | TRBJ1-4 | - | TRBV6-5 | TGTGCCAGCAGTCACTCGGGGGCATTGTATGAAAAACTGTTTTTT | CASSHSGALYEKLFF
once | TRBJ1-5 | - | TRBV6-1 | TGTGCCAGCAGTGACGGGAGCAATCAGCCCCAGCATTTT | CASSDGSNQPQHF
- | TRBJ1-3 | - | TRBV7-8 | TGTGCCAGCTTGCGGGGTGGGGGGAACACCATATATTTT | CASLRGGGNTIYF
- | TRBJ2-7 | TRBD1 | TRBV5-6 | TGTGCCAGCAGCTTGCCCCCCTGGGGGACAGTGGAGCAGTACTTC | CASSLPPWGTVEQYF
once | TRBJ2-1 | - | TRBV5-1 | TGCGCCAGCAGCTTGACGGGAGAGGCCTACAATGAGCAGTTCTTC | CASSLTGEAYNEQFF
- | TRBJ2-1 | TRBD1 | TRBV28 | TGTGCCAGCGGGACAGGGACCAATGAGCAGTTCTTC | CASGTGTNEQFF
- | TRBJ2-3 | TRBD1 | TRBV25-1 | TGTGCCAGCAGTGAATTTCAGGGGGCCGGTGATACGCAGTATTTT | CASSEFQGAGDTQYF
- | TRBJ2-1 | TRBD2 | TRBV11-2 | TGTGCCAGCAGCACCAAAAGCGGGAGGGATGACAATGAGCAGTTCTTC | CASSTKSGRDDNEQFF
- | TRBJ2-3 | TRBD2 | TRBV5-4 | TGTGCCAGCAGCCTTCTAGCGGGAGGGAACACAGATACGCAGTATTTT | CASSLLAGGNTDTQYF
- | TRBJ1-5 | - | TRBV28 | TGTGCCAGCAGTTTCCGGATCCCGACATTTCAGCCCCAGCATTTT | CASSFRIPTFQPQHF
- | TRBJ2-7 | TRBD1 | TRBV11-3 | TGTGCCAGCAGCCCAGGACAGGGGGGTTCCTACGAGCAGTACTTC | CASSPGQGGSYEQYF
- | TRBJ1-1 | TRBD1 | TRBV6-6 | TGTGCCAGCAGGCGACAGGGGTTCACTGAAGCTTTCTTT | CASRRQGFTEAFF
- | TRBJ2-3 | TRBD2 | TRBV13 | TGTGCCAGCAGCTTAGGTCTCAGCGGGGGGGCCGGAGATACGCAGTATTTT | CASSLGLSGGAGDTQYF
- | TRBJ2-3 | - | TRBV21-1 | TGTGCCAGCAGCAAACCGTCGACAGGTCCTACGGCAGATACGCAGTATTTT | CASSKPSTGPTADTQYF
once | TRBJ2-3 | - | TRBV11-3 | TGTGCCAGCAGCTCTTCCGGGGGCGGGGGCGAAGGGACAGATACGCAGTATTTT | CASSSSGGGGEGTDTQYF
- | TRBJ2-3 | TRBD2 | TRBV12-5 | TGTGCTAGTGGTCCGGGGGGCGGGAGGGCCTTAGATACGCAGTATTTT | CASGPGGGRALDTQYF
- | TRBJ1-3 | - | TRBV21-1 | TGTGCCAGCAGCAAAGGGAGGGCAGGGTGGCGAGGAAACACCATATATTTT | CASSKGRAGWRGNTIYF
- | TRBJ1-1 | TRBD1 | TRBV11-2 | TGTGCCAGCAGCCGGGGACAGCTCACTGAAGCTTTCTTT | CASSRGQLTEAFF
- | TRBJ1-6 | - | TRBV7-2 | TGTGCCAGCAGCCCCCAGGGAGGGGATAATTCACCCCTCCACTTT | CASSPQGGDNSPLHF
- | TRBJ2-5 | TRBD2 | TRBV7-2 | TGTGCCAGCAGCTTAGGGGGACTAGCGCCCTCAGAGACCCAGTACTTC | CASSLGGLAPSETQYF
- | TRBJ2-7 | - | TRBV7-2 | TGTGCCAGCAGCTTAGGCGCCGGGAATGCCTACGAGCAGTACTTC | CASSLGAGNAYEQYF
- | TRBJ2-5 | TRBD1 | TRBV27 | TGTGCCAGCAGTCCCCAAAGACCGGGACAGCTAGCAGAGACCCAGTACTTC | CASSPQRPGQLAETQYF
- | TRBJ1-1 | - | TRBV5-1 | TGCGCCAGCAGCTTGGTCAGTAACACTGAAGCTTTCTTT | CASSLVSNTEAFF
- | TRBJ2-5 | - | TRBV6-6 | TGTGCCAGCAGTTACTCGATCTCCTACCAGTACTTC | CASSYSISYQYF
- | TRBJ1-6 | - | TRBV6-6 | TGTGCCAGCAGGCAACCTGGGGGCCCGGGTTCACCCCTCCACTTT | CASRQPGGPGSPLHF
- | TRBJ2-1 | TRBD2 | TRBV27 | TGTGCCAGCAGTCTTAGCCCATCTAGCGGGGGGCGGACTAATGAGCAGTTCTTC | CASSLSPSSGGRTNEQFF
- | TRBJ2-2 | - | TRBV28 | TGTGCCAGCAGTTTACCGCTGTGGGGCATAGGCACCGGGGAGCTGTTTTTT | CASSLPLWGIGTGELFF
- | TRBJ2-4 | TRBD1 | TRBV5-1 | TGCGCCAGCAGCGGAGTAGGGGGCTCAAACATTCAGTACTTC | CASSGVGGSNIQYF
- | TRBJ1-4 | TRBD1 | TRBV30 | TGTGCCTGGAGTGGGGGACAGGGGGCTGTTGATGAAAAACTGTTTTTT | CAWSGGQGAVDEKLFF
- | TRBJ2-6 | TRBD2 | TRBV7-2 | TGTGCCAGCAGCGCGCGACTAGCGGGGGGAGGCCCTGGGGCCAACGTCCTGACTTTC | CASSARLAGGGPGANVLTF
- | TRBJ1-1 | TRBD1 | TRBV10-2 | TGCGCCAGCAGTCGGACAGGGGAGAACACTGAAGCTTTCTTT | CASSRTGENTEAFF
- | TRBJ2-5 | - | TRBV11-2 | TGTGCCAGCAGCTTAGTCCATCAAGAGACCCAGTACTTC | CASSLVHQETQYF
few | TRBJ2-2 | TRBD2 | TRBV9 | TGTGCCAGCAGCGTAGGCCCGTCTAGCGGGAGAGGAGGCGGGGAGCTGTTTTTT | CASSVGPSSGRGGGELFF
- | TRBJ1-2 | TRBD1 | TRBV7-9 | TGTGCCAGCAGTGGACCGGGACAGGCGAACTATGGCTACACCTTC | CASSGPGQANYGYTF
- | TRBJ2-1 | TRBD2 | TRBV5-4 | TGTGCCAGCAGCTTGGTTGGGACTAGGGATGAGCAGTTCTTC | CASSLVGTRDEQFF
- | TRBJ2-5 | TRBD2 | TRBV5-6 | TGTGCCAGCAGCTTAGCGGGGGGGGGTCAAGAGACCCAGTACTTC | CASSLAGGGQETQYF
- | TRBJ2-7 | TRBD2 | TRBV7-2 | TGTGCCAGCAGCTTAGGGACTAGCGGGAGGTACGAGCAGTACTTC | CASSLGTSGRYEQYF
- | TRBJ2-7 | TRBD1 | TRBV7-8 | TGTGCCAGCAGCTCGACAGGGCGGTACGAGCAGTACTTC | CASSSTGRYEQYF
- | TRBJ2-7 | TRBD1 | TRBV19 | TGTGCCAGTAGTATACGCCGTTACACTCGGACAGGGGGAGTAGAGCAGTACTTC | CASSIRRYTRTGGVEQYF
- | TRBJ1-6 | - | TRBV5-6 | TGTGCCAGCAGCTTCGGGGTAGTGGATTCACCCCTCCACTTT | CASSFGVVDSPLHF
- | TRBJ2-1 | TRBD2 | TRBV10-3 | TGTGCCATCAGCATATTAGCGGGAGCCTACAATGAGCAGTTCTTC | CAISILAGAYNEQFF
- | TRBJ2-3 | - | TRBV6-1 | TGTGCCAGCAGGGTCCCCGGAGATACGCAGTATTTT | CASRVPGDTQYF
once | TRBJ1-2 | - | TRBV7-9 | TGTGCCAGCAGCTTAGCCGACAGGCCCCACCAACATGGCTACACCTTC | CASSLADRPHQHGYTF
few | TRBJ2-2 | TRBD2 | TRBV7-2 | TGTGCCAGCAGCTTAGTTGAAGGCGGGAGGCCTGGCACCGGGGAGCTGTTTTTT | CASSLVEGGRPGTGELFF
- | TRBJ1-1 | - | TRBV11-1 | TGTGCCAGCAGCTTAGACATCTCGAACACTGAAGCTTTCTTT | CASSLDISNTEAFF
- | TRBJ1-1 | - | TRBV6-1 | TGTGCCACCGCGGGGGTGGGGTTCACTGAAGCTTTCTTT | CATAGVGFTEAFF
- | TRBJ1-2 | - | TRBV7-8 | TGTGCCAGCAGCCTACAAGCCCCTCACAGCTATGGCTACACCTTC | CASSLQAPHSYGYTF
- | TRBJ2-7 | TRBD1 | TRBV7-2 | TGTGCCAGCAGAAGGACAGGCGACCCTCTCTTTTACGAGCAGTACTTC | CASRRTGDPLFYEQYF
- | TRBJ1-2 | TRBD1 | TRBV2 | TGTGCCAGCAGCCAGGGGGCCGCTATTGCGACGTATGGCTACACCTTC | CASSQGAAIATYGYTF
- | TRBJ1-3 | - | TRBV19 | TGTGCCAGTAGTAGGAGACAGTCTGGAAACACCATATATTTT | CASSRRQSGNTIYF
once | TRBJ2-1 | TRBD1 | TRBV5-6 | TGTGCCAGCAGCCCGCTCGACAGGGACTACAATGAGCAGTTCTTC | CASSPLDRDYNEQFF